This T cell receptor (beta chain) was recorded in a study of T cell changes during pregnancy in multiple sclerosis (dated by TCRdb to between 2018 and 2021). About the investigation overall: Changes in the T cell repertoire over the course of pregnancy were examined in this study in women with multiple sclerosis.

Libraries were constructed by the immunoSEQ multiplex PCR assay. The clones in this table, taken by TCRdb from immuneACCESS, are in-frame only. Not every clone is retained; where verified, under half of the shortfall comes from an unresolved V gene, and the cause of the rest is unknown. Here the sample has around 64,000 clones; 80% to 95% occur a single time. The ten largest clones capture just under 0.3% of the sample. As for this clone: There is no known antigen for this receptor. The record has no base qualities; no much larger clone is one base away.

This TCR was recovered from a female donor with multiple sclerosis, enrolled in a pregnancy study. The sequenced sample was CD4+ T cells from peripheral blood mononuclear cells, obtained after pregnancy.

The CDR3 protein: CASSDRVGQPQHF. Here is the DNA: TGTGCCAGCAGCGACAGGGTAGGGCAGCCCCAGCATTTT. The V and J segments used are TRBV2 and TRBJ1-5; 7 middle bases align to TRBD1. The CDR3 runs 13 residues from the cysteine to the phenylalanine. Of all the DNA, just the CDR3 is kept, 39 bases in frame from base 1. For this chain, trimming is 6 bases at the V end and 7 bases at the J end, and the number of junction bases without a gene match is 6. The germline V gene gives CDR1 as SNHLY and CDR2 as FYNNEI.